This entry features one TCR beta chain sequence. The target antigen is unknown. This entry belongs to a study of T cells in Graves' hyperthyroidism and ophthalmopathy. Researchers took RNA transcripts and amplified the TCR beta CDR3 regions from them. With the HTBI primer set, the TCR CDR3 went through a first round of RT-PCR. TCRdb re-called the multiplex PCR reads with MiXCR, one entry per CDR3 protein. The sample consists of hundreds of thousands of distinct CDR3 sequences, approximately 40% of them appearing once. Study observations and caveats: The blood repertoire included most of the expanded thyroid clonotypes above 0.001. A 13 V-J signature model discriminated ophthalmopathy versus stable hyperthyroidism.

Exclusion of a patient resulted from uncontrolled infection, other autoimmune disease, pregnancy or lactation. This sample holds PBMCs from roughly 10 ml fresh peripheral blood. This CDR3 region has 12 residues. Per the germline V gene, CDR1 is SQVTM and CDR2 is ANQGSEA. V was pared by 4 bases and J by 10 bases, with 14 bases between. The receptor was derived from a man younger than 35 with Graves' hyperthyroidism. J is TRBJ1-3 and V is TRBV29-1; D might be TRBD1 (5 bases). The material sequenced was blood. The CDR3 nucleotides read TGCAGCGTTGGGGGGGTTGAAGAGACCATATATTTT. This translates into CSVGGVEETIYF.